A selection of T cell receptor beta chains follows, all from one sample in a study of T cells in Graves' hyperthyroidism and ophthalmopathy. TCRdb fed the multiplex PCR reads into MiXCR, producing one record per CDR3 protein. The sample includes about 740,000 distinct CDR3 sequences, 12% to 15% of them seen just once. The sample comprised blood. The receptors originated from a woman younger than 35 with Graves' hyperthyroidism. CDR3s include the opening cysteine and the closing phenylalanine or tryptophan. The order of the fields is D gene, clone size, J gene, V gene, CDR3 DNA, CDR3 protein. D genes are given only for firm matches. Not every row has a clone size; where given, it reads once, few, many or a size class.

TRBD2 many TRBJ2-1 TRBV20-1 TGCAGTGCTAGGCCGAGTCGGGAGGGGAGGGATGAGCAGTTCTTC CSARPSREGRDEQFF
- - TRBJ2-5 TRBV20-1 TGCAGTGCTCGGGACTTCTCGCCCGGGCGAGAGACCCAGTACTTC CSARDFSPGRETQYF
TRBD2 - TRBJ2-7 TRBV5-1 TGCGCCGGCAGCTTGGCGGGAGGGCCCTCCAGAGGTTACGAGCAGTACTTC CAGSLAGGPSRGYEQYF
- many TRBJ1-4 TRBV12-3/TRBV12-4 TGTGCCAGCAGTTCCGGGTCCGTCAGCGAAAAACTGTTTTTT CASSSGSVSEKLFF
- - TRBJ1-6 TRBV9 TGTGCCAGCAGCGTAGCCGGACAGCTGAATTCACCCCTCCACTTT CASSVAGQLNSPLHF
TRBD1 - TRBJ2-7 TRBV7-9 TGTGCCAGCAGCTTTATGGACAGGGGTTTCTACGAGCAGTACTTC CASSFMDRGFYEQYF
- few TRBJ2-7 TRBV4-1 TGCGCCAGCAGCCAAGAAAGTGAGTTGGGGGTAAGGCTCTCCTACGAGCAGTACTTC CASSQESELGVRLSYEQYF
- few TRBJ1-4 TRBV18 TGTGCCAGCTCACCAATCAGAGCAACTAATGAAAAACTGTTTTTT CASSPIRATNEKLFF
- - TRBJ1-4 TRBV20-1 TGCAGTGCTAGACTTCCCGGGGGGGGAAAAACTGTTTTT CSARLPGGGKTVF
- - TRBJ1-5 TRBV7-9 TGTGCCAGCAGCCCTTCTAACAAAGATCAGCCCCAGCATTTT CASSPSNKDQPQHF
TRBD2 many TRBJ2-7 TRBV20-1 TGCAGTTGCCTAGGACTAGCGGGAGGGCCAACGAGTGAGCAGTACTTC CSCLGLAGGPTSEQYF
- - TRBJ2-7 TRBV4-1 TGCGCCAGCAGCCAAGGCATAGGGAGGACCTACTACGAGCAGTACTTC CASSQGIGRTYYEQYF
- few TRBJ2-1 TRBV6-5 TGTGCCAGCAGTTACTCAAGGGGATACAATGAGCAGTTCTTC CASSYSRGYNEQFF
TRBD1 - TRBJ2-7 TRBV28 TGTGCCAGCAGTTTCCTAAACAGGGGCCACTACGAGCAGTACTTC CASSFLNRGHYEQYF